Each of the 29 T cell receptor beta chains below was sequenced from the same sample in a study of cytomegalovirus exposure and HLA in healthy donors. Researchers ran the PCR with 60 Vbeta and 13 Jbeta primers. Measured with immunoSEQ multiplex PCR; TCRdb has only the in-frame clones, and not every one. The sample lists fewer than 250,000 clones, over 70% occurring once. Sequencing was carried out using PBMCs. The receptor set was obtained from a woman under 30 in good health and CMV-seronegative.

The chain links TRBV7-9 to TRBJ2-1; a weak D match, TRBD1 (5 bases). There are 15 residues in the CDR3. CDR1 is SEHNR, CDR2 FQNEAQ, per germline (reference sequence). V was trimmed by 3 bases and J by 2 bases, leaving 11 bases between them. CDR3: CASSLSRETYNEQFF. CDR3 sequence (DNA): TGTGCCAGCAGCTTGTCCAGGGAAACCTACAATGAGCAGTTCTTC.

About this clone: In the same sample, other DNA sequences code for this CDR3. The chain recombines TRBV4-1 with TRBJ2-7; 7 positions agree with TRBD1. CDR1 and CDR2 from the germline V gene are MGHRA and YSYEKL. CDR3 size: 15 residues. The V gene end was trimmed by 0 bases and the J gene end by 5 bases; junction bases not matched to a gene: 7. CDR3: CASSQDRDSSDEQYF. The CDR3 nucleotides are TGCGCCAGCAGCCAAGATCGGGACAGCTCGGACGAGCAGTACTTC.

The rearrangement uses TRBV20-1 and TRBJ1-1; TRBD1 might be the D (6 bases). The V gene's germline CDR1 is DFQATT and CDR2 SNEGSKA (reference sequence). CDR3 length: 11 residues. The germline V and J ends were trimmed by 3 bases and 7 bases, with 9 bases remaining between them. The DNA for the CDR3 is TGCAGTGCTAGCCCCAGGGGTGAAGCTTTCTTT. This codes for CSASPRGEAFF.

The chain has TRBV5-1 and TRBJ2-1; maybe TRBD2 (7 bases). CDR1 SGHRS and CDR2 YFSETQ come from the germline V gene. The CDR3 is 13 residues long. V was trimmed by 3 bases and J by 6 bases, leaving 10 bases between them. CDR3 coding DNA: TGCGCCAGCAGCTCGGGGGGCGGCAATGAGCAGTTCTTC. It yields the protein CASSSGGGNEQFF.

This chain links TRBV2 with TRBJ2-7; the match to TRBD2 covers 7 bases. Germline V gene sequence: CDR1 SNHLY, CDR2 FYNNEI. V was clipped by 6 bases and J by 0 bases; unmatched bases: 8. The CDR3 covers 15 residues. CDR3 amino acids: CASRLLAGISYEQYF. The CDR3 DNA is TGTGCCAGCAGACTGTTAGCGGGTATCTCCTACGAGCAGTACTTC.

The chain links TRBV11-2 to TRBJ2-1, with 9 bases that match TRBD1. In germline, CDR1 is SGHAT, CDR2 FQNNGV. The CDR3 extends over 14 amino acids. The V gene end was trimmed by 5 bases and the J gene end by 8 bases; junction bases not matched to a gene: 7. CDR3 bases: TGTGCCAGCAGCGCCCGGGACAGGGACCATGAGCAGTTCTTC. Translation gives CASSARDRDHEQFF.

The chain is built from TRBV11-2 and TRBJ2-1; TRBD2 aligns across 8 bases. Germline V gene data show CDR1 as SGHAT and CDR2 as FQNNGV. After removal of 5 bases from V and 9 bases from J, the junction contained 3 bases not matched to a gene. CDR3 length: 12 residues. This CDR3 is CASSPGGSEQFF. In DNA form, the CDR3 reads TGTGCCAGCAGCCCGGGGGGGAGTGAGCAGTTCTTC.

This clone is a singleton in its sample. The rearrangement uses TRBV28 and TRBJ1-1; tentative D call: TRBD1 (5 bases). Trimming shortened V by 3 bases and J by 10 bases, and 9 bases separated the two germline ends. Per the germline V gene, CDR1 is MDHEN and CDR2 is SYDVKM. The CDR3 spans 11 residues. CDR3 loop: CASSFEGAAFF. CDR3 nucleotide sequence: TGTGCCAGCAGTTTTGAAGGGGCAGCTTTCTTT.

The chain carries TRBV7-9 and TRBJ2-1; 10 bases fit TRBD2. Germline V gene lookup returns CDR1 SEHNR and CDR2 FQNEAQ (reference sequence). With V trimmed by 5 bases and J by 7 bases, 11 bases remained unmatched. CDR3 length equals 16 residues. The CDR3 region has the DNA TGTGCCAGCAGCCTAAAAGCGGGAGGGCCTTTAAATGAGCAGTTCTTC. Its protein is CASSLKAGGPLNEQFF. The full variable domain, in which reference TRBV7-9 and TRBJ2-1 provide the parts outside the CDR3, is DTGVSQNPRHKITKRGQNVTFRCDPISEHNRLYWYRQTLGQGPEFLTYFQNEAQLEKSRLLSDRFSAERPKGSFSTLEIQRTEQGDSAMYLCASSLKAGGPLNEQFFGPGTRLTVL.

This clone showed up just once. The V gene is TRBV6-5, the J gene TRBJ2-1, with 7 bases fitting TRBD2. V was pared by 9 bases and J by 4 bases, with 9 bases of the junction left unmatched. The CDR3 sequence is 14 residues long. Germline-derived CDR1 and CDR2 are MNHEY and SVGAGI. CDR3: CASMGRGSYNEQFF. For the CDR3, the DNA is TGTGCCAGTATGGGTCGCGGGAGTTACAATGAGCAGTTCTTC.

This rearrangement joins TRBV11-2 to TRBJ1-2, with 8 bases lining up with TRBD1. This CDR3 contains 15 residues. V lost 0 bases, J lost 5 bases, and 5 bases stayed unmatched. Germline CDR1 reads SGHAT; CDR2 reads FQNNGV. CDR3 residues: CASSLDRGLQYGYTF. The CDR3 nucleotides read TGTGCCAGCAGCTTAGACAGGGGGCTTCAGTATGGCTACACCTTC.

The CDR3 bases are TGCGCCAGCAGCTGGGAACCGGGAACCCCCTCTGGGGCCAACGTCCTGACTTTC. Amino acid sequence: CASSWEPGTPSGANVLTF. The chain combines TRBV5-1 with TRBJ2-6; D may be TRBD2 (5 bases). V was shortened by 3 bases and J by 0 bases, with 16 bases between the two germline ends. From germline, CDR1 is SGHRS and CDR2 YFSETQ. The CDR3 totals 18 residues. The full variable domain, in which reference TRBV5-1 and TRBJ2-6 provide the parts outside the CDR3, is KAGVTQTPRYLIKTRGQQVTLSCSPISGHRSVSWYQQTPGQGLQFLFEYFSETQRNKGNFPGRFSGRQFSNSRSEMNVSTLELGDSALYLCASSWEPGTPSGANVLTFGAGSRLTVL.

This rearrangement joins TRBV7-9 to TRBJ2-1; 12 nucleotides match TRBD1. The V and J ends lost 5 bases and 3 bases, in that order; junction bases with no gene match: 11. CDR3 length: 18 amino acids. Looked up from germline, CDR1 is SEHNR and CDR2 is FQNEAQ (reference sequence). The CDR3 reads CASSPRLGTGGNYNEQFF. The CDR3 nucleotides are TGTGCCAGCAGCCCGCGATTAGGGACAGGGGGCAACTACAATGAGCAGTTCTTC.

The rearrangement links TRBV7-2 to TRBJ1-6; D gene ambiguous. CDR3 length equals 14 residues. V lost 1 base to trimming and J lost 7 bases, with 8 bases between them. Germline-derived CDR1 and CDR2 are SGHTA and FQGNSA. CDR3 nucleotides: TGTGCCAGCAGCTTAGTTGGCAAAAATTCACCCCTCCACTTT. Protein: CASSLVGKNSPLHF.

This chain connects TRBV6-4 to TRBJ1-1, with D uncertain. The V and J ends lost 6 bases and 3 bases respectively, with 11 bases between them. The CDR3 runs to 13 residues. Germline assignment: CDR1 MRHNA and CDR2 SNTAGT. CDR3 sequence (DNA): TGTGCCAGCAGGAACACAGAGTACACTGAAGCTTTCTTT. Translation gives CASRNTEYTEAFF.

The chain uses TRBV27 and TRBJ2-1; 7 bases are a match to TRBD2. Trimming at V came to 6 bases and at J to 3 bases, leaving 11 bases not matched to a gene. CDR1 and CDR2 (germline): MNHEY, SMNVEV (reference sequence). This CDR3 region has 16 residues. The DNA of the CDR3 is TGTGCCAGCAGCACCCGAAGCGGGAACTACTACAATGAGCAGTTCTTC. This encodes CASSTRSGNYYNEQFF.

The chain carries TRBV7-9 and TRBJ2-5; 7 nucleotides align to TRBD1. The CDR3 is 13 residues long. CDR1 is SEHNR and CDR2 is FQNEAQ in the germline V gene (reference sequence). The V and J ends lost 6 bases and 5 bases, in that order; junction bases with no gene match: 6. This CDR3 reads CASRNRGGETQYF. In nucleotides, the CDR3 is TGTGCCAGCAGGAACAGGGGCGGTGAGACCCAGTACTTC.

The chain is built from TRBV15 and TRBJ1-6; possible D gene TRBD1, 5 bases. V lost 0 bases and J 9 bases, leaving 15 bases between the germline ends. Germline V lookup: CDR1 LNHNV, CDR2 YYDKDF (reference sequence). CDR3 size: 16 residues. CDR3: CATSRDSGLSSSPLHF. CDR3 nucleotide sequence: TGTGCCACCAGCAGAGATTCAGGGTTGAGTAGTTCACCCCTCCACTTT.

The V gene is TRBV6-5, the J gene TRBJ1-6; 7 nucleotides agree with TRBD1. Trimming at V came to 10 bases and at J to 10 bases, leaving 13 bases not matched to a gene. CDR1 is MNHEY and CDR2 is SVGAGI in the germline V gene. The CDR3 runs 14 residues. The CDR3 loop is CATGVTGVNSPLHF. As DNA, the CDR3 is TGTGCCACCGGGGTTACAGGGGTTAACTCACCCCTCCACTTT.

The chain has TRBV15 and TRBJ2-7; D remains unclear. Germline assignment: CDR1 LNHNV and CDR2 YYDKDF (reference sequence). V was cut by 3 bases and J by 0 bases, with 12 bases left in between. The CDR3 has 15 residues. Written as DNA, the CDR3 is TGTGCCACCAGCAGTGCTCGGGTGAGCTCCTACGAGCAGTACTTC. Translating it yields CATSSARVSSYEQYF.

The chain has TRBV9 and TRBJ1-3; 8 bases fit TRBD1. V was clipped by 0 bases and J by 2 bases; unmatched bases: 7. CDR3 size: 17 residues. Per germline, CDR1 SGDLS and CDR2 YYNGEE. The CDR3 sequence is CASSVARTGSAGNTIYF. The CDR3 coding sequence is TGTGCCAGCAGCGTAGCTAGGACAGGGAGCGCTGGAAACACCATATATTTT.

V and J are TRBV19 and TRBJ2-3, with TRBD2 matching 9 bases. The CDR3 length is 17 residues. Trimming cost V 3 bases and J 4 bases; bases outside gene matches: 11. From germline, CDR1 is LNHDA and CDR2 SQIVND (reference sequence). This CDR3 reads CASSMALSSGVADTQYF. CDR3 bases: TGTGCCAGTAGTATGGCCCTGTCTAGCGGGGTCGCAGATACGCAGTATTTT.

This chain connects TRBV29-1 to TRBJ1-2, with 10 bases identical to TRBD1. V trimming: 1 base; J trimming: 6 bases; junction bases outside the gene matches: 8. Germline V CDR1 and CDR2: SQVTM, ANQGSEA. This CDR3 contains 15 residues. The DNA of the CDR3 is TGCAGCGTTGAAGTCTCGGGACAGGGGTCCCATGGCTACACCTTC. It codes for CSVEVSGQGSHGYTF.

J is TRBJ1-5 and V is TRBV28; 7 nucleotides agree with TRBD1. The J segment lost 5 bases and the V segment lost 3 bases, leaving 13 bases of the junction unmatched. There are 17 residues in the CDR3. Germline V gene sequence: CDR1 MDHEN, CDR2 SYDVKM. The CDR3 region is CASSFSRGGSVHQPQHF. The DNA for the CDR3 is TGTGCCAGCAGTTTCTCCAGAGGGGGCTCGGTTCATCAGCCCCAGCATTTT.

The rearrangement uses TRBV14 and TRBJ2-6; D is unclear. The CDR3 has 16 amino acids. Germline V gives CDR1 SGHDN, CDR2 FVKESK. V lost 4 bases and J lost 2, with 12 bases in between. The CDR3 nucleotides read TGTGCCAGCAGCCCCATTGGGCAAGCTGGGGCCAACGTCCTGACTTTC. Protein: CASSPIGQAGANVLTF.

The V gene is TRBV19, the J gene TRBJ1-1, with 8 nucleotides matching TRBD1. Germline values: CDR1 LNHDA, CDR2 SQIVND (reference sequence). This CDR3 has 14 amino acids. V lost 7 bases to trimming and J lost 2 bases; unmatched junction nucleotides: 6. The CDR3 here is CASTYGQGNTEAFF. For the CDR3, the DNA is TGTGCCAGTACCTATGGACAGGGCAACACTGAAGCTTTCTTT.

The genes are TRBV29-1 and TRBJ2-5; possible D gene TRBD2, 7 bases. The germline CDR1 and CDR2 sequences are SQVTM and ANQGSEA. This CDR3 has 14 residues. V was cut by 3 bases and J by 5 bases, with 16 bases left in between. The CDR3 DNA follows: TGCAGCGTTGACTGGGGGGGGGCGGGCGAGACCCAGTACTTC. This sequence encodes CSVDWGGAGETQYF.

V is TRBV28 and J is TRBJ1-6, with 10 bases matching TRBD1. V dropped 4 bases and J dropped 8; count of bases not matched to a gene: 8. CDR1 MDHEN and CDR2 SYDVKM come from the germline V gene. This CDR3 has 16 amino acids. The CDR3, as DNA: TGTGCCAGCAGTTGGGACAGGGGATCCCTGGATTCACCCCTCCACTTT. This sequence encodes CASSWDRGSLDSPLHF.

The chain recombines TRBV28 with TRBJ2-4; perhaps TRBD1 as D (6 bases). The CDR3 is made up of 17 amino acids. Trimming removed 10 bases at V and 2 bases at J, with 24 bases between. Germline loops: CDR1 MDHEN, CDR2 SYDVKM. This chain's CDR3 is CATAGTTFKGTKNIQYF. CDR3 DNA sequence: TGTGCCACCGCCGGGACAACTTTTAAAGGAACCAAAAACATTCAGTACTTC. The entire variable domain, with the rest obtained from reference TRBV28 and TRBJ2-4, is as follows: DVKVTQSSRYLVKRTGEKVFLECVQDMDHENMFWYRQDPGLGLRLIYFSYDVKMKEKGDIPEGYSVSREKKERFSLILESASTNQTSMYLCATAGTTFKGTKNIQYFGAGTRLSVL.